This T cell receptor beta chain was identified during a study of technical replicates of blood from a handful of donors. Germline-derived CDR1 and CDR2 are SEHNR and FQNEAQ (reference sequence). V was pared by 4 bases and J by 6 bases, with 13 bases between. The CDR3 covers 14 residues. Method: immunoSEQ multiplex PCR; TCRdb's copy keeps in-frame clones and lacks some. Altogether tens of thousands of clones are present, 85% to 95% being singletons, with the ten largest covering 0.2% to 0.3%. The clonotype was recovered from a human donor in good health. The V gene is TRBV7-9, the J gene TRBJ2-1; tentatively, D is TRBD2 (5 bases). Input material: T cells isolated from PBMCs. In DNA form, the CDR3 reads TGTGCCAGCAGCTCCCCGGGGAGACGCAATGAGCAGTTCTTC. This encodes CASSSPGRRNEQFF.